This T cell receptor beta chain derives from a study of Graves' ophthalmopathy and Graves' hyperthyroidism. Overall study context: Sampling took place at initial diagnosis, with peripheral blood obtained before any treatment.

The study amplified TCR beta CDR3 regions using RNA transcripts. HTBI primers primed a first-round RT-PCR, and a second-round multiplex PCR followed. TCRdb fed the multiplex PCR reads into MiXCR, producing one record per CDR3 protein. The repertoire holds approximately 210,000 distinct CDR3 sequences, with roughly 27% as singletons. This clonotype was observed a few times. Its target is unknown. Study-level findings and limits: Ophthalmopathy cases were distinguished from stable hyperthyroidism by a 13-signature model, reaching 85% to 90% sensitivity and around 80% specificity. The model predicted ophthalmopathy progression with around 69% sensitivity and approximately 72% specificity.

J lost 2 bases, V lost 2 bases, and 6 bases had no gene match. The CDR3 has 16 amino acids. Per the germline V gene, CDR1 is LNHNV and CDR2 is YYDKDF (reference sequence). This rearrangement joins TRBV15 to TRBJ1-1; 9 bases align to TRBD1. The TCR originated in a man aged 45-65 years with Graves' ophthalmopathy. The sequenced material came from peripheral blood. CDR3 sequence (DNA): TGTGCCACCAGCAGAACACCGGGACAGGGAAACACTGAAGCTTTCTTT. Residues: CATSRTPGQGNTEAFF. Variable domain in full (rest from reference TRBV15 and TRBJ1-1): DAMVIQNPRYQVTQFGKPVTLSCSQTLNHNVMYWYQQKSSQAPKLLFHYYDKDFNNEADTPDNFQSRRPNTSFCFLDIRSPGLGDTAMYLCATSRTPGQGNTEAFFGQGTRLTVV.